This TCR beta chain was recovered during a study of Ad26.COV2.S vaccination and SARS-CoV-2 variants. Study overall: The authors gave Ad26.COV2.S intramuscularly, either once or twice 56 days apart.

The CDR3 is 15 residues long. The junction had 8 bases not matched to a gene; V was cut back by 6 bases and J by 3 bases. Germline V gene sequence: CDR1 LNHDA, CDR2 SQIVND (reference sequence). With respect to this clone: What it binds is unknown.

General observations from the study: Across vaccine and placebo recipients, the breadth of non-spike TCRs was similar. From the TCR breadth and depth analyses, total T cell responses may have been underestimated.

Described treatment: roughly 19 received Ad26.COV2.S at low or high dose, single or two shots; roughly 5 received placebo; per-sample allocation not given. All samples were drawn on day 63, counting from the first vaccine or placebo injection. The donor was a Boston adult aged 18-55 years. Assay: immunoSEQ multiplex PCR; the TCRdb copy retains only in-frame clones and omits some. Of around 300,000 clones in the sample, about 86% are singletons; the top ten hold about 10%. This sequence was found in a person aged 18-65 years who received the Ad26.COV2.S COVID-19 vaccine or a placebo. This sample comprised peripheral blood, obtained in a trial of Ad26.COV2.S vaccine versus placebo. J is TRBJ2-7 and V is TRBV19; 10 nucleotides line up with TRBD1. CDR3 nucleotides: TGTGCCAGTAGGGGGGCCGGGACAGGGGACTACGAGCAGTACTTC. This encodes CASRGAGTGDYEQYF.